Shown below are 8 T cell receptor beta chains from a single sample sequenced in a study of blood T cells in healthy people across ages (dated by TCRdb to 2014 to 2015). Library preparation employed 5' RACE. Reads for this sample came from an Illumina HiSeq 2500. The second PCR ran for roughly 7 to 12 cycles and used a J-beta primer mix along with a sample-barcoded 5' primer. TCRdb reworked the public reads: Q25 trimming with fastp, MiXCR clone assembly, productive beta chains retained. Every CDR3 protein is listed once, alongside the most common genes and DNA of its rows. This sample is represented by 600,000 to 650,000 distinct CDR3 sequences; 58% of them were singletons. Jointly, the top ten make up over 35% of the sample. The sample was blood. Every receptor here comes from a man between 60 and 75 years old in good health.

This clonotype was picked up many times. The rearrangement uses TRBV13 and TRBJ2-4, with D possibly being TRBD1 (6 bases). Germline loops: CDR1 PRHDT, CDR2 FYEKMQ (reference sequence). The CDR3 is made up of 17 amino acids. V shed 5 bases and J shed 0 bases, with 17 bases lying between them. The CDR3 coding sequence is TGTGCCAGCAGCGGACAGCCATTCAGGGGAGCCAAAAACATTCAGTACTTC. This encodes CASSGQPFRGAKNIQYF.

This chain joins TRBV5-1 and TRBJ2-5; perhaps D is TRBD1 or TRBD2 (5 bases each). V lost 0 bases, J lost 2 bases, and 11 bases lay in between. There are 15 residues in the CDR3. The germline V gene encodes CDR1 SGHRS and CDR2 YFSETQ. As DNA, the CDR3 is TGCGCCAGCAGCTTGGAGGGACGACTACAAGAGACCCAGTACTTC. It translates to CASSLEGRLQETQYF.

The chain links TRBV12-5 to TRBJ2-5; tentative D call: TRBD2 (6 bases). V lost 4 bases and J lost 2, with 11 bases in between. Germline V gene lookup returns CDR1 LGHNT and CDR2 FRNRAP. There are 14 residues in the CDR3. The CDR3 DNA follows: TGTGCTAGTGGTTCCCGGGACTGGCAAGAGACCCAGTACTTC. Protein product: CASGSRDWQETQYF.

J is TRBJ1-2 and V is TRBV14; D uncertain. This CDR3 is built from 14 residues. Germline V CDR1 and CDR2: SGHDN, FVKESK. V lost 1 base, J lost 4 bases, and 10 bases lay in between. The CDR3 loop is CASSQVDGGYGYTF. Here the CDR3 DNA reads TGTGCCAGCAGCCAAGTCGACGGCGGCTATGGCTACACCTTC. Full variable domain (rest looked up from reference TRBV14 and TRBJ1-2): EAGVTQFPSHSVIEKGQTVTLRCDPISGHDNLYWYRRVMGKEIKFLLHFVKESKQDESGMPNNRFLAERTGGTYSTLKVQPAELEDSGVYFCASSQVDGGYGYTFGSGTRLTVV.

As to this clonotype: A much bigger clone sits one base away, suggesting this may be a read error. The chain couples TRBV7-2 to TRBJ2-3, with D perhaps matching TRBD1 (5 bases). The CDR3 covers 14 residues. CDR1 is SGHTA, CDR2 FQGNSA, per germline. Trimming took 5 bases from V and 3 from J, leaving 12 bases between them. The CDR3 region is CASSPSGATDTQYF. CDR3 in DNA: TGTGCCAGCAGCCCCTCTGGGGCGACAGATACGCAGTATTTT.

The chain links TRBV7-9 to TRBJ1-1, with D unresolved. Germline CDR1 SEHNR, CDR2 FQNEAQ (reference sequence). Trimming cost V 2 bases and J 3 bases, with 4 bases left between them. There are 12 residues in the CDR3. The chain's CDR3 is CASSLSHTEAFF. The CDR3 region has the DNA TGTGCCAGCAGCTTAAGCCACACTGAAGCTTTCTTT.

The chain recombines TRBV7-2 with TRBJ2-3, with unresolved D. CDR3 length equals 14 residues. The germline V gene has CDR1 SGHTA and CDR2 FQGNSA. V dropped 3 bases and J dropped 6 bases, with 13 bases sitting between them. DNA for the CDR3: TGTGCCAGCAGCTTCTCGTCCGGATTGGATACGCAGTATTTT. Translating it yields CASSFSSGLDTQYF.

This clonotype was found a few times. V usage is TRBV2 and J usage is TRBJ2-1, with 11 bases matching TRBD2. The CDR3 runs to 17 residues. Per germline, CDR1 SNHLY and CDR2 FYNNEI. Trimming took 8 bases from V and 8 from J; bases not matched to a gene: 17. The CDR3 reads CASHPGVTSGESDEQFF. DNA for the CDR3: TGTGCCAGCCACCCTGGGGTGACTAGCGGGGAATCGGATGAGCAGTTCTTC.